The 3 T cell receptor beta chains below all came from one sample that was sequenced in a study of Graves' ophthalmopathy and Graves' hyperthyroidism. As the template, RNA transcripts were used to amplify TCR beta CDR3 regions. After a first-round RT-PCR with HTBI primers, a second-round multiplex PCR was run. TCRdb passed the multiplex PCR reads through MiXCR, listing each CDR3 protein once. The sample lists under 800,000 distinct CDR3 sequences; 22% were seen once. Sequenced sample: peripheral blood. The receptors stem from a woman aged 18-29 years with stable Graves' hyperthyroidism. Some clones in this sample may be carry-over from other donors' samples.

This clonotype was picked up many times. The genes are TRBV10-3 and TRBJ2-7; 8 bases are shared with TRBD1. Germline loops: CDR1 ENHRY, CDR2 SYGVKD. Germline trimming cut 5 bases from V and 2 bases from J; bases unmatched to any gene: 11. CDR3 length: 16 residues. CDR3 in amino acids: CAISNAKQGAAYEQYF. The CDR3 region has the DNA TGTGCCATCAGTAATGCCAAGCAGGGGGCAGCCTACGAGCAGTACTTC.

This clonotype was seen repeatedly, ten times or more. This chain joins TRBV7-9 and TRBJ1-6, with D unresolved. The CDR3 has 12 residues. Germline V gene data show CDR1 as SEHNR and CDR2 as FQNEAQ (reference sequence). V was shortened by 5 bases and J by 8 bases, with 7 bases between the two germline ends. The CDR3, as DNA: TGTGCCAGCAGCGGGAGGGATTCACCCCTCCACTTT. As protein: CASSGRDSPLHF. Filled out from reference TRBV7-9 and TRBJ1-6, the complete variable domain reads DTGVSQNPRHKITKRGQNVTFRCDPISEHNRLYWYRQTLGQGPEFLTYFQNEAQLEKSRLLSDRFSAERPKGSFSTLEIQRTEQGDSAMYLCASSGRDSPLHFGNGTRLTVT.

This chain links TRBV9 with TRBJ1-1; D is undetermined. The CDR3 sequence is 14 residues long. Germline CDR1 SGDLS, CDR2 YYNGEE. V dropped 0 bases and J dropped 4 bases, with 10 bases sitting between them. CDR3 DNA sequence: TGTGCCAGCAGCGTAGAGCGGGAGGGCACTGAAGCTTTCTTT. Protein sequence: CASSVEREGTEAFF.